The T cell receptor beta chain described here comes from a study of blood T cell repertoires in COVID-19. Germline loops: CDR1 MNHEY, CDR2 SMNVEV (reference sequence). The CDR3 consists of 15 residues. V was clipped by 6 bases and J by 0 bases, with 9 bases between them. As originally analysed: Using reference gene primer amplification, nucleated cell counts were estimated. The method was immunoSEQ multiplex PCR; TCRdb's version includes in-frame clones alone and lacks a portion of them. For V, J and clone size, that table is used; D and trimming come from the DNA. The table includes 56,000 or so clones, around 86% detected once.

The sample was peripheral blood. This chain links TRBV27 with TRBJ1-6; the D gene is possibly TRBD1 (5 bases). This clonotype was sampled from a human donor in a cohort sampled during active COVID-19. In DNA form, the CDR3 reads TGTGCCAGCAGAACAGGCATCTCCTATAATTCACCCCTCCACTTT. This sequence encodes CASRTGISYNSPLHF.